This T cell receptor (beta chain) derives from a study of CD8+ T cells in alopecia areata. Points from the study as a whole: Lesional scalp, especially alopecia totalis/universalis, showed higher clonality than normal scalp.

This clone came up a few times. Its antigen remains unidentified. cDNA serving as the sequencing template came from extracted, reverse transcribed RNA. TCRdb's table, derived via immunoSEQ multiplex PCR, lists solely in-frame clones and lacks some. This sample has 100,000 to 150,000 clones, with approximately 47% found just once. Alopecia areata patients gave lesional scalp punch biopsies and peripheral blood samples. The CDR3 is 13 amino acids. V lost 4 bases to trimming and J lost 5 bases; unmatched junction nucleotides: 3. Germline-derived CDR1 and CDR2 are SGHRS and YFSETQ. The rearrangement joins TRBV5-1 to TRBJ2-1; 7 positions agree with TRBD2. The TCR sequence derives from a human donor with alopecia areata. The sequenced sample consisted of NKG2D-low CD8+ T cells sorted from blood. The CDR3 here is CASSNGLDNEQFF. The CDR3 bases are TGCGCCAGCAGCAACGGACTAGACAATGAGCAGTTCTTC.